This passage covers 2 T cell receptor beta chains from one sample sequenced in a study of cytomegalovirus exposure and HLA in healthy donors. PCR was performed using 60 Vbeta and 13 Jbeta primers. Assay: immunoSEQ multiplex PCR; the TCRdb copy retains only in-frame clones and omits some. The sample yields under 200,000 clones, roughly 80% seen once. Sequencing input: PBMCs. The receptor source for this set is a woman younger than 30 in good health and CMV-seronegative.

This clone was counted a single time. The rearrangement joins TRBV6-1 to TRBJ1-2; 9 positions match TRBD1. V trimming: 6 bases; J trimming: 4 bases; junction bases outside the gene matches: 6. This CDR3 region has 14 residues. Germline CDR1 reads MNHNS; CDR2 reads SASEGT. In DNA, the CDR3 is TGTGCCAGCAGCCCGGGACAGGGTGGCTATGGCTACACCTTC. This encodes CASSPGQGGYGYTF.

The gene calls are TRBV28 and TRBJ2-7; D is perhaps TRBD2 (5 bases). V shed 4 bases and J shed 7 bases, with 17 bases lying between them. Germline loops: CDR1 MDHEN, CDR2 SYDVKM. The CDR3 loop spans 14 amino acids. The chain's CDR3 is CASSSPKRSREQYF. DNA for the CDR3: TGTGCCAGCAGTTCCCCCAAGCGGTCCAGGGAGCAGTACTTC. Looking up the rest from reference TRBV28 and TRBJ2-7 gives the full variable domain: DVKVTQSSRYLVKRTGEKVFLECVQDMDHENMFWYRQDPGLGLRLIYFSYDVKMKEKGDIPEGYSVSREKKERFSLILESASTNQTSMYLCASSSPKRSREQYFGPGTRLTVT.